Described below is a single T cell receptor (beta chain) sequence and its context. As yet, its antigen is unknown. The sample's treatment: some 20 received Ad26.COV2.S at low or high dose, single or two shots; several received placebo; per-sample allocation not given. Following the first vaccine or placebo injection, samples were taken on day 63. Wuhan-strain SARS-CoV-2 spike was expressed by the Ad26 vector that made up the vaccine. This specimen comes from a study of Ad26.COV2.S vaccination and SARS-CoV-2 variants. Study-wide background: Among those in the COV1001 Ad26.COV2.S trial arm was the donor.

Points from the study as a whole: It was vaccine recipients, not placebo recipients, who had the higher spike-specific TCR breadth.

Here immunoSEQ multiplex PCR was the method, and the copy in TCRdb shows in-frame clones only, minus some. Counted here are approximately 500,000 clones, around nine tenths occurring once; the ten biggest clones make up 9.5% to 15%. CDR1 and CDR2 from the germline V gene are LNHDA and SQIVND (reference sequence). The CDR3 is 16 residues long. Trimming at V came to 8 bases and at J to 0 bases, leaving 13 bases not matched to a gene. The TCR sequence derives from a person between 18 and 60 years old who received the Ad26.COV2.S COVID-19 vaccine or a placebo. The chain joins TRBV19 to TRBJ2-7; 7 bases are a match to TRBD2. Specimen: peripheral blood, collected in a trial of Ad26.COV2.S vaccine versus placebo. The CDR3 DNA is TGTGCCAGTTCCGCTTGGGGTGGCGGGAGCTCCTACGAGCAGTACTTC. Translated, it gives CASSAWGGGSSYEQYF.